The T cell receptor (beta chain) under discussion was sequenced for a study of blood T cell repertoires in COVID-19. Only in-frame clones appear in the TCRdb table, and some are missing; sequencing was by immunoSEQ multiplex PCR. The table includes fewer than 35,000 clones, approximately 93% detected once. This CDR3 contains 14 residues. V was shortened by 3 bases and J by 3 bases, with 11 bases between the two germline ends. Germline CDR1 SGDLS, CDR2 YYNGEE. The TCR was taken from a man in his fifties or sixties with acute or convalescent COVID-19. The chain joins TRBV9 to TRBJ2-3; tentative D call: TRBD2 (5 bases). The sample taken for sequencing was peripheral blood. CDR3 protein: CASSGQLGTDTQYF. Here the CDR3 DNA reads TGTGCCAGCAGCGGACAACTAGGTACAGATACGCAGTATTTT.